The sequence of this T cell receptor beta chain was determined in a study of CD8 T cell repertoires and HIV-1 epitope variants. Study in general: Twenty-five autologous and known Gag and Nef epitope variant peptides each stimulated T cells separately. IL-2, IL-7 and IL-15 were added on days 3 and 7 of roughly eleven-day cultures. Study-level points and caveats: The TAALDMSHF plasma variant had no responses, unlike KF9 (about five clonotypes) and HW9 (one).

Some clones are missing from TCRdb's copy, which holds only in-frame ones; the method was immunoSEQ multiplex PCR. Of a few thousand clones detected, 65% to 70% appear once; the ten largest clones hold 35% to 55%. Concerning this clone itself: Antigen: not known.

The CDR3 totals 12 residues. Trimming took off 0 bases at V and 6 bases at J, with 5 bases between the two ends. Sequencing was done on a sample of cultured CD8+ T cells derived from PBMCs. This chain joins TRBV23-1 and TRBJ1-2, with TRBD1 as a possible D gene (5 bases). TRBV23-1 is an ORF, and what it does is uncertain. The TCR originated in a male donor with HIV. The CDR3 sequence is CASSQSRDGYTF. For the CDR3, the DNA is TGCGCCAGCAGTCAATCCAGGGATGGCTACACCTTC.